This T cell receptor beta chain was identified during a study of cytomegalovirus exposure and HLA in healthy donors. Germline V gene sequence: CDR1 SGHDT, CDR2 YYEEEE. The CDR3 covers 13 residues. V was shortened by 3 bases and J by 1 base, with 4 bases between the two germline ends. Overall study results and limits: Later genetic work tied a missense DCLRE1C variant to beta-chain V and J trimming. An apparent linkage of common viral pathogens to several of the most significant clusters emerged in a later analysis. In vitro work confirmed that three CMV-associated chains recognize CMV antigens.

Researchers ran the PCR with 60 Vbeta and 13 Jbeta primers. Original handling: A later analysis counted 80 million or so unique TCR beta chains, 10 million to 12 million shared. TCRdb keeps only in-frame clones here, not all; method: immunoSEQ multiplex PCR. That table gives V, J and clone size, and the DNA gave D and trimming. The sample holds some 170,000 clones; about 83% are singletons and the top ten take around 0.93%. As to this clone: Its antigen is as yet unknown.

The specimen was PBMCs. This sequence originates from a woman aged 30 to 39 in good health and CMV-seronegative. This chain joins TRBV5-6 and TRBJ2-2; the D is unclear. CDR3 in amino acids: CASSSQNTGELFF. The DNA for the CDR3 is TGTGCCAGCAGCTCCCAGAACACCGGGGAGCTGTTTTTT.